The rows below give T cell receptor beta chains drawn from one sample of a study of control samples from healthy donors and cancer patients. Only in-frame clones appear in the TCRdb table, and some are missing; sequencing was by immunoSEQ multiplex PCR. Of a few hundred thousand clones in the sample, approximately 92% were seen once. Sequencing was performed on PBMCs. The receptor set was obtained from a man in his forties with head and neck cancer. The CDR3 runs from the conserved cysteine through the conserved F or W.

v_call cdr3_aa
TRBV6-5 CASSYSNGRPAYEQYF
TRBV6-2/TRBV6-3 CASSEGQYYYGYTF
TRBV7-8 CASSLGQGNTEAFF
TRBV5-1 CASSLVSSSDGETQYF
TRBV5-4 CASSLDSGIRELFF
TRBV6-6 CASSYSSGAQYF
TRBV5-1 CASSSDDRGWGYTF
TRBV19 CATRGGLDPNEQFF
TRBV28 CASSRTRAYSNQPQHF
TRBV6-5 CAIRAVDGTYEQYF
TRBV5-1 CASSPIGLADNEKLFF
TRBV12-5 CASGLVTLTDGANVLTF
TRBV7-3 CASSLRASGSWGEQFF
TRBV5-8 CASSLAGGAAQPQHF
TRBV28 CASNSRRGLEQFF
TRBV27 CASSVLTGELFF
TRBV28 CASSLLGGAYEQYF
TRBV16 CASSQWAANTGELFF
TRBV4-3 CASSQDRVFELFF
TRBV7-9 CASSGRDREGYTF
TRBV28 CASSLPGAVQETQYF
TRBV7-9 CASSLGVGVEKLFF
TRBV18 CASSPPRDRNEKLFF
TRBV7-2 CASSPFGRGAGDTQYF
TRBV18 CASSPVQAAETQYF
TRBV19 CASSIGEKLFF
TRBV16 CASGAANYGYTF
TRBV11-3 CASSSQGGNTEAFF
TRBV7-3 CASSLTAGGLFDSGANVLTF
TRBV24-1 CATSSKSGGYNEQFF
TRBV30 CAWSVVDYEQYF
TRBV11-2 CASSLMVGGAGRNEQFF
TRBV11-3 CASSPGGLTGDSGELFF
TRBV3-1/TRBV3-2 CASSQRGVVPSTDTQYF
TRBV24-1 CATSTWTGETDTQYF
TRBV9 CASSVGSTHNEQFF